These 15 T cell receptor beta chains came from one sample sequenced in a study of blood T cell repertoires in COVID-19. TCRdb keeps only in-frame clones here, not all; method: immunoSEQ multiplex PCR. The repertoire holds 45,000 to 55,000 clones, around 90% seen once, with 10% to 15% in the top ten. Sequencing was carried out using peripheral blood. These TCRs come from a man older than 75 with acute or convalescent COVID-19.

The chain combines TRBV6-2 or TRBV6-3 with TRBJ2-3, with D unclear. CDR3 length equals 13 residues. V was pared by 5 bases and J by 2 bases, with 8 bases between. From germline, CDR1 is MNHEY and CDR2 SVGEGT. The CDR3, as DNA: TGTGCCAGCAGTCTGAGTGTCACAGATACGCAGTATTTT. It codes for CASSLSVTDTQYF.

The J gene is TRBJ1-4, the V gene TRBV19; possible D gene TRBD1, 6 bases. From germline, CDR1 is LNHDA and CDR2 SQIVND (reference sequence). The V and J ends lost 7 bases and 10 bases respectively, with 16 bases between them. The length of the CDR3 is 13 residues. CDR3 coding DNA: TGTGCCAGTACTGACAGGTATCTACGAAAACTGTTTTTT. Its protein is CASTDRYLRKLFF. Full variable domain (rest looked up from reference TRBV19 and TRBJ1-4): DGGITQSPKYLFRKEGQNVTLSCEQNLNHDAMYWYRQDPGQGLRLIYYSQIVNDFQKGDIAEGYSVSREKKESFPLTVTSAQKNPTAFYLCASTDRYLRKLFFGSGTQLSVL.

This rearrangement joins TRBV4-1 to TRBJ2-6, with TRBD2 identical over 9 bases. Per the germline V gene, CDR1 is MGHRA and CDR2 is YSYEKL. Losses at the gene ends were 0 bases for V and 2 bases for J; bases not matched to a gene: 8. There are 19 residues in the CDR3. The CDR3: CASSQEGSSGATGANVLTF. The CDR3 nucleotides are TGCGCCAGCAGCCAAGAAGGCTCTAGCGGGGCTACTGGGGCCAACGTCCTGACTTTC.

The V gene is TRBV6-5, the J gene TRBJ2-3; maybe TRBD2 (5 bases). V gave up 2 bases and J gave up 6 bases, with 15 bases separating them. CDR3 length: 15 amino acids. CDR1 and CDR2 (germline): MNHEY, SVGAGI. CDR3 nucleotide sequence: TGTGCCAGCAGTTACCCGCGCCAAAGAGGGGATACGCAGTATTTT. Translation: CASSYPRQRGDTQYF.

This sequence joins TRBV6-2 or TRBV6-3 and TRBJ2-1; a weak D match, TRBD2 (5 bases). The CDR3 contains 18 residues. The germline V and J ends were trimmed by 2 bases and 2 bases, with 19 bases remaining between them. The germline gives CDR1 MNHEY, CDR2 SVGEGT. The CDR3 sequence is CASSYPQSNPSPYNEQFF. The CDR3 DNA follows: TGTGCCAGCAGTTACCCCCAATCGAACCCTAGCCCCTACAATGAGCAGTTCTTC.

The chain has TRBV29-1 and TRBJ1-5, with D unclear. Trimming took off 4 bases at V and 6 bases at J, with 13 bases between the two ends. CDR1 and CDR2 from the germline V gene are SQVTM and ANQGSEA. This CDR3 has 13 amino acids. Written as DNA, the CDR3 is TGCAGCGTTGGGGCCGGGGAAGGTCAGCCCCAGCATTTT. This codes for CSVGAGEGQPQHF.

The J gene is TRBJ2-7, the V gene TRBV7-9, with 8 nucleotides matching TRBD1. CDR1 is SEHNR, CDR2 FQNEAQ, per germline (reference sequence). J gave up 9 bases and V 5 bases, and 18 bases lay outside the gene matches. The length of the CDR3 is 16 residues. CDR3 loop: CASSRTGNHSYELQYF. The CDR3 nucleotides are TGTGCCAGCAGCCGGACAGGGAACCACTCCTACGAGCTGCAGTACTTC.

Only one count was recorded for this clone. This chain uses TRBV2 with TRBJ1-5; 7 bases line up with TRBD1. Unmatched junction bases numbered 6, after V lost 4 bases and J lost 6 bases. The CDR3 loop spans 14 amino acids. Germline V gene lookup returns CDR1 SNHLY and CDR2 FYNNEI. The CDR3 nucleotides are TGTGCCAGCAGTGGACAGGGTATAAGTCAGCCCCAGCATTTT. Translating gives CASSGQGISQPQHF.

This chain uses TRBV7-9 with TRBJ2-7; 9 nucleotides line up with TRBD1. CDR1 SEHNR and CDR2 FQNEAQ come from the germline V gene (reference sequence). There are 14 residues in the CDR3. V trimming: 4 bases; J trimming: 3 bases; junction bases outside the gene matches: 4. CDR3 nucleotides: TGTGCCAGCAGCTCCGGGACAGGGCTCTACGAGCAGTACTTC. Translating it yields CASSSGTGLYEQYF.

The chain combines TRBV15 with TRBJ1-5; a possible D gene is TRBD1 (5 bases). V was pared by 8 bases and J by 7 bases, with 15 bases between. CDR3 length: 13 amino acids. Germline V gene sequence: CDR1 LNHNV, CDR2 YYDKDF (reference sequence). This CDR3 reads CATSTRQGQPQHF. The CDR3, as DNA: TGTGCCACCTCAACGAGGCAGGGACAGCCCCAGCATTTT.

This chain joins TRBV10-3 and TRBJ1-1, with D possibly matching TRBD1 (6 bases). CDR3 length: 13 residues. CDR1 is ENHRY, CDR2 SYGVKD, per germline. V dropped 10 bases and J dropped 1 base, with 13 bases sitting between them. CDR3 protein: CATTRQENTEAFF. Written as DNA, the CDR3 is TGTGCCACGACCCGACAGGAGAACACTGAAGCTTTCTTT.

This clone has only a few counts. This sequence joins TRBV3-1 (or the pseudogene TRBV3-2) and TRBJ2-1; TRBD2 agrees at 10 bases. Germline values: CDR1 LGHDT, CDR2 YNNKEL (reference sequence). The V segment lost 1 base and the J segment 3 bases; nucleotides outside the gene matches: 6. The length of the CDR3 is 17 residues. DNA for the CDR3: TGTGCCAGCAGCCAAGCGGATAGCGGGGGGCTCTACAATGAGCAGTTCTTC. This codes for CASSQADSGGLYNEQFF.

This chain links TRBV6-5 with TRBJ1-1; D is uncertain. The CDR3 runs 14 residues. The V end was cut by 6 bases, the J end by 1 base, with 12 bases between. Looked up from germline, CDR1 is MNHEY and CDR2 is SVGAGI. CDR3 DNA: TGTGCCAGCAGGAACCTGAGACAGAACACTGAAGCTTTCTTT. This encodes CASRNLRQNTEAFF.

V gene TRBV11-2 combines with J gene TRBJ1-1, with D unresolved. The CDR3 sequence is 13 residues long. Germline values: CDR1 SGHAT, CDR2 FQNNGV. The V end lost 2 bases, the J end lost 0 bases, and 4 bases lay between the germline ends. The CDR3 DNA is TGTGCCAGCAGCTTATATATGAACACTGAAGCTTTCTTT. Amino acid sequence: CASSLYMNTEAFF.

This rearrangement joins TRBV5-1 to TRBJ2-2; tentatively, D is TRBD2 (7 bases). The germline gives CDR1 SGHRS, CDR2 YFSETQ. Trimming took off 2 bases at V and 4 bases at J, with 15 bases between the two ends. The CDR3 sequence is 16 residues long. DNA for the CDR3: TGCGCCAGCAGCTTAAGGGGGGGCCTCGGCACCGGGGAGCTGTTTTTT. As protein: CASSLRGGLGTGELFF.